A single sample is the source of the 8 T cell receptor beta chains below, sequenced in a study of T cell repertoires in cytomegalovirus infection (dated by TCRdb to about 2019). The sequencer was an Illumina HiSeq 1500. TCRdb trimmed the raw reads at Q25, called clones with MiXCR and kept productive beta chains. Rows are unified per CDR3 protein, each entry keeping the most common DNA and genes. Across this sample there are some 250,000 distinct CDR3 sequences, with around 8.7% seen only once. In total, the top ten clones hold about 15% of the sample. The source material was PBMCs. The receptors were gathered from a human donor in good health (CMV status not recorded). Some clones in this sample may be carry-over from other donors' samples.

This clonotype has a count of ten or more. The CDR3 coding sequence is TGCGCCAGCAGCCAAGATCGAGGGTGGGCGGGGGGTATTGACTACACCTTC. This gives the protein CASSQDRGWAGGIDYTF. The gene calls are TRBV4-3 and TRBJ1-2; maybe TRBD1 (5 bases). The CDR3 is made up of 17 amino acids. Germline V CDR1 and CDR2: LGHNA, YSLEER. V was shortened by 0 bases and J by 10 bases, with 24 bases between the two germline ends.

This rearrangement joins TRBV5-1 to TRBJ1-1, with D possibly matching TRBD1 (5 bases). The CDR3 is made up of 16 amino acids. Trimming cost V 0 bases and J 1 base, with 13 bases left between them. The germline V gene has CDR1 SGHRS and CDR2 YFSETQ. CDR3 in amino acids: CASSLDGATGNTEAFF. The CDR3 DNA is TGCGCCAGCAGCTTGGACGGTGCTACAGGGAACACTGAAGCTTTCTTT.

This sequence joins TRBV6-2 or TRBV6-3 and TRBJ2-1; 7 bases agree with TRBD1. J lost 0 bases, V lost 5 bases, and 13 bases had no gene match. The CDR3 runs to 18 residues. CDR1 is MNHEY and CDR2 is SVGEGT in the germline V gene. The CDR3 nucleotides are TGTGCCAGCAGTACCCGACCGGGACAGATAAGCTCCTACAATGAGCAGTTCTTC. Translation gives CASSTRPGQISSYNEQFF.

This clonotype was recorded at least ten times. This chain links TRBV7-2 with TRBJ2-3; D might be TRBD1 (6 bases). This CDR3 spans 13 amino acids. Trimming cost V 4 bases and J 4 bases, with 9 bases left between them. Per germline, CDR1 SGHTA and CDR2 FQGNSA. The CDR3 here is CASSSDRPDTQYF. CDR3 in DNA: TGTGCCAGCAGCTCCGACAGGCCAGATACGCAGTATTTT. Full variable domain (outside the CDR3, taken from reference TRBV7-2 and TRBJ2-3): GAGVSQSPSNKVTEKGKDVELRCDPISGHTALYWYRQSLGQGLEFLIYFQGNSAPDKSGLPSDRFSAERTGGSVSTLTIQRTQQEDSAVYLCASSSDRPDTQYFGPGTRLTVL.

This clonotype has at least ten counts. V usage is TRBV20-1 and J usage is TRBJ2-1, with 7 positions matching TRBD2. Losses at the gene ends were 5 bases for V and 3 bases for J; bases not matched to a gene: 19. CDR1 is DFQATT, CDR2 SNEGSKA, per germline (reference sequence). This CDR3 is 18 amino acids long. Here the CDR3 DNA reads TGCAGTGCTTCCCGACCACCCCTAGCGGTAGGTTTCTACAATGAGCAGTTCTTC. Its translation: CSASRPPLAVGFYNEQFF.

The chain couples TRBV15 to TRBJ2-1; the D gene is possibly TRBD1 (6 bases). CDR3 length: 14 amino acids. In germline, CDR1 is LNHNV, CDR2 YYDKDF (reference sequence). Trimming shortened V by 1 base and J by 7 bases, and 11 bases separated the two germline ends. The CDR3 DNA reads as TGTGCCACCAGCAGAGGCATCGACAGGAATGAGCAGTTCTTC. Translation: CATSRGIDRNEQFF.

As for this clonotype: A much bigger clone sits one base away, suggesting this may be a read error. CDR3 DNA sequence: TGCAGTGCTGGAGATCAAGGATCTAGCACAGATACGCAGTATTTT. It translates to CSAGDQGSSTDTQYF. The chain combines TRBV20-1 with TRBJ2-3; no clear D. The germline CDR1 and CDR2 sequences are DFQATT and SNEGSKA (reference sequence). The CDR3 is made up of 15 amino acids.

This rearrangement joins TRBV4-1 to TRBJ1-4; possibly TRBD1 for D (5 bases). CDR3 length: 13 residues. The V gene lost 0 bases and the J gene lost 11 bases, with 10 bases spanning the gap. Germline V CDR1 and CDR2: MGHRA, YSYEKL. CDR3 protein: CASSQDGGEKLFF. The CDR3 DNA follows: TGCGCCAGCAGCCAAGATGGGGGGGAGAAACTGTTTTTT.